The 30 T cell receptor beta chains presented below share a single source sample, sequenced in a study of technical replicates of blood from a few donors. The table came from immunoSEQ multiplex PCR; TCRdb's copy has only in-frame clones and leaves some out. The sample carries about 49,000 clones, approximately 90% recorded once. The sample taken for sequencing was PBMCs. Receptor source: a human donor in good health. Some clones in this sample may be carry-over from other donors' samples.

V usage is TRBV27 and J usage is TRBJ2-7, with a possible D match to TRBD1 (6 bases). The germline V gene encodes CDR1 MNHEY and CDR2 SMNVEV (reference sequence). The CDR3 consists of 15 residues. The germline V and J ends were trimmed by 5 bases and 2 bases, with 16 bases remaining between them. In DNA, the CDR3 is TGTGCCAGCAGTAGGGGGACGGCTCGTCCCTACGAGCAGTACTTC. Its translation: CASSRGTARPYEQYF.

The chain has TRBV11-1 and TRBJ2-5, with D unclear. This CDR3 has 13 residues. Germline loops: CDR1 SGHAT, CDR2 FQDESV (reference sequence). V was clipped by 5 bases and J by 4 bases, with 11 bases between them. Here the CDR3 reads CASSDPRPETQYF. CDR3 coding DNA: TGTGCCAGCAGCGACCCGCGGCCAGAGACCCAGTACTTC.

The chain joins TRBV4-3 to TRBJ2-7, with D maybe TRBD2 (5 bases). Deletions cut 0 bases from V and 7 bases from J, with 16 bases between. Germline CDR1 LGHNA, CDR2 YSLEER. The CDR3 consists of 15 residues. CDR3 amino acids: CASSQETSGLGEQYF. The CDR3 nucleotides are TGCGCCAGCAGCCAAGAAACCAGCGGTCTGGGGGAGCAGTACTTC.

In this sample, this clone turned up once. The rearrangement uses TRBV11-2 and TRBJ2-1; 7 bases are a match to TRBD1. The CDR3 length is 16 residues. J gave up 8 bases and V 5 bases, and 15 bases lay outside the gene matches. Germline loops: CDR1 SGHAT, CDR2 FQNNGV. The CDR3 reads CASSPGRTGVWDEQFF. The CDR3 DNA sequence: TGTGCCAGCAGCCCAGGCCGGACAGGAGTATGGGATGAGCAGTTCTTC.

This chain connects TRBV7-2 to TRBJ2-1, with 11 bases aligning to TRBD2. Losses at the gene ends were 4 bases for V and 6 bases for J; bases not matched to a gene: 17. The CDR3 totals 19 residues. Germline V lookup: CDR1 SGHTA, CDR2 FQGNSA. The CDR3 region has the DNA TGTGCCAGCAGCTCCACGTGGCGGCCACTAGCGGGAGTGATCAATGAGCAGTTCTTC. Encoded protein: CASSSTWRPLAGVINEQFF.

This clone was seen a single time. The chain links TRBV9 to TRBJ2-3; 9 bases are a match to TRBD2. V lost 2 bases to trimming and J lost 2 bases; unmatched junction nucleotides: 3. Germline values: CDR1 SGDLS, CDR2 YYNGEE. The CDR3 consists of 15 residues. CDR3 loop: CASSVRGGDTDTQYF. For the CDR3, the DNA is TGTGCCAGCAGCGTGCGCGGGGGGGACACAGATACGCAGTATTTT.

This chain connects TRBV4-3 to TRBJ1-1; D not resolved. Germline V gene lookup returns CDR1 LGHNA and CDR2 YSLEER. This CDR3 contains 12 residues. The V gene lost 0 bases and the J gene lost 5 bases, with 4 bases spanning the gap. CDR3 nucleotide sequence: TGCGCCAGCAGCCAAGACCAGACTGAAGCTTTCTTT. This encodes CASSQDQTEAFF.

The rearrangement uses TRBV5-6 and TRBJ1-4, with D unresolved. V lost 1 base and J 8 bases, leaving 12 bases between the germline ends. The CDR3 sequence is 14 residues long. CDR1 and CDR2 (germline): SGHDT, YYEEEE. CDR3 amino acids: CASSLFSFGEKLFF. The CDR3 DNA follows: TGTGCCAGCAGCTTGTTCTCATTTGGCGAAAAACTGTTTTTT.

The chain joins TRBV23-1 to TRBJ1-2, with TRBD1 matching 9 bases. TRBV23-1 is identified as an open reading frame with a role that is uncertain. CDR3 length equals 15 residues. J was trimmed by 6 bases and V by 2 bases; bases with no gene match: 7. The CDR3 loop reads CASSQTDRGLDGYTF. In DNA, the CDR3 is TGCGCCAGCAGTCAAACGGACAGGGGTCTTGATGGCTACACCTTC.

The chain carries TRBV18 and TRBJ1-2, with 8 bases that match TRBD1. J lost 2 bases, V lost 3 bases, and 2 bases had no gene match. CDR1 is KGHSH, CDR2 LQKENI, per germline. This CDR3 spans 14 amino acids. CDR3 protein: CASSPRTGNYGYTF. The CDR3 nucleotides are TGTGCCAGCTCACCCAGGACAGGGAACTATGGCTACACCTTC.

This sequence joins TRBV7-2 and TRBJ2-2, with D perhaps matching TRBD2 (5 bases). Trimming removed 1 base at V and 6 bases at J, with 9 bases between. The CDR3 has 14 residues. The germline CDR1 and CDR2 sequences are SGHTA and FQGNSA. DNA for the CDR3: TGTGCCAGCAGCTTAGGAACTAGTTCCGGGGAGCTGTTTTTT. Translated: CASSLGTSSGELFF. The full variable domain, its missing parts supplied by reference TRBV7-2 and TRBJ2-2, is GAGVSQSPSNKVTEKGKDVELRCDPISGHTALYWYRQSLGQGLEFLIYFQGNSAPDKSGLPSDRFSAERTGGSVSTLTIQRTQQEDSAVYLCASSLGTSSGELFFGEGSRLTVL.

This clone was counted a few times. This sequence joins TRBV29-1 and TRBJ2-7; 14 nucleotides line up with TRBD2. The CDR3 has 14 residues. Germline CDR1 and CDR2: SQVTM and ANQGSEA. V trimming: 6 bases; J trimming: 2 bases; junction bases outside the gene matches: 3. CDR3 coding DNA: TGCAGCGTAAGACTAGCGGGGGGGCCCTACGAGCAGTACTTC. Residues: CSVRLAGGPYEQYF.

The rearrangement joins TRBV5-8 to TRBJ1-2, with 9 nucleotides matching TRBD1. Per germline, CDR1 SGHTS and CDR2 YDEGEE. V lost 4 bases to trimming and J lost 4 bases; unmatched junction nucleotides: 2. CDR3 length equals 13 residues. The CDR3 bases are TGTGCCAGCAGCCAACAGGGGGCCTATGGCTACACCTTC. Residues: CASSQQGAYGYTF.

The V call is TRBV5-1, the J call TRBJ1-3, with TRBD1 identical over 8 bases. The CDR3 spans 15 residues. V gave up 2 bases and J gave up 6 bases; unmatched junction bases: 7. In germline, CDR1 is SGHRS, CDR2 YFSETQ. CDR3 coding DNA: TGCGCCAGCAGCTTCGGACAGGGAGGCGAAAACACCATATATTTT. Amino acids: CASSFGQGGENTIYF. The complete variable domain, with remaining parts taken from reference TRBV5-1 and TRBJ1-3, reads KAGVTQTPRYLIKTRGQQVTLSCSPISGHRSVSWYQQTPGQGLQFLFEYFSETQRNKGNFPGRFSGRQFSNSRSEMNVSTLELGDSALYLCASSFGQGGENTIYFGEGSWLTVV.

The chain is built from TRBV5-4 and TRBJ2-2, with D possibly matching TRBD2 (5 bases). This CDR3 has 15 amino acids. Germline CDR1 reads SGHNT; CDR2 reads YYREEE (reference sequence). V was pared by 0 bases and J by 0 bases, with 6 bases between. CDR3 nucleotide sequence: TGTGCCAGCAGCTTGGCCGGGACGAACACCGGGGAGCTGTTTTTT. Translation gives CASSLAGTNTGELFF.

The rearrangement links TRBV9 to TRBJ1-6; unclear D gene. The CDR3 contains 14 residues. Trimming cost V 2 bases and J 4 bases, with 7 bases left between them. Germline CDR1 SGDLS, CDR2 YYNGEE. The CDR3 region is CASSVKTYNSPLHF. CDR3 DNA sequence: TGTGCCAGCAGCGTCAAGACTTATAATTCACCCCTCCACTTT. The variable domain in full, completed from reference TRBV9 and TRBJ1-6, reads DSGVTQTPKHLITATGQRVTLRCSPRSGDLSVYWYQQSLDQGLQFLIQYYNGEERAKGNILERFSAQQFPDLHSELNLSSLELGDSALYFCASSVKTYNSPLHFGNGTRLTVT.

The rearrangement joins TRBV5-1 to TRBJ2-3; D possibly corresponds to TRBD2 (6 bases). CDR3 length: 15 residues. Trimming pared 1 base from V and 1 base from J, leaving 10 bases between. The germline V gene encodes CDR1 SGHRS and CDR2 YFSETQ. CDR3 sequence reads: CASSLRELGTDTQYF. CDR3 DNA sequence: TGCGCCAGCAGCTTGCGGGAGTTAGGCACAGATACGCAGTATTTT.

This chain joins TRBV21-1 and TRBJ1-2; the D call TRBD1 from the table was never checked on the DNA. TRBV21-1 is a recognized pseudogene. This CDR3 has 15 amino acids. CDR3 amino acids: CASSKVWGHDYGYTF. CDR3 DNA sequence: TGTGCCAGCAGCAAAGTTTGGGGGCACGACTATGGCTACACCTTC.

This clone was recorded only once. This chain links TRBV7-9 with TRBJ1-2; D perhaps matches TRBD1 (6 bases). Germline values: CDR1 SEHNR, CDR2 FQNEAQ (reference sequence). The CDR3 loop spans 15 amino acids. Trimming stripped 3 bases from V and 6 bases from J, with 17 bases between. The CDR3 DNA reads as TGTGCCAGCAGCTTTCGGGGGGGGCAGGGAGATGGCTACACCTTC. This sequence encodes CASSFRGGQGDGYTF.

The V call is TRBV4-3, the J call TRBJ2-1; 9 nucleotides agree with TRBD1. Germline trimming cut 0 bases from V and 0 bases from J; bases unmatched to any gene: 9. Germline V gives CDR1 LGHNA, CDR2 YSLEER. The CDR3 consists of 19 residues. The CDR3 nucleotides read TGCGCCAGCAGCCAAGAAACAGGGGGCTTATTGAGCTCCTACAATGAGCAGTTCTTC. Translated: CASSQETGGLLSSYNEQFF.

This chain connects TRBV4-3 to TRBJ1-1; no clear D. CDR3 length: 16 residues. Germline CDR1 is LGHNA and CDR2 is YSLEER. The germline V and J ends were trimmed by 3 bases and 3 bases, with 17 bases remaining between them. CDR3 residues: CASSQQYDGSYTEAFF. For the CDR3, the DNA is TGCGCCAGCAGCCAGCAGTACGACGGGAGTTACACTGAAGCTTTCTTT.

The chain links TRBV10-3 to TRBJ1-2; D gene ambiguous. This CDR3 comprises 13 residues. CDR1 ENHRY and CDR2 SYGVKD come from the germline V gene. Trimming cost V 0 bases and J 6 bases, with 8 bases left between them. The CDR3 region is CAISESATDGYTF. CDR3 nucleotides: TGTGCCATCAGTGAGTCTGCTACCGATGGCTACACCTTC.

The J gene is TRBJ2-1, the V gene TRBV7-9; 7 bases align to TRBD2. The CDR3 loop spans 17 amino acids. CDR1 and CDR2 from the germline V gene are SEHNR and FQNEAQ (reference sequence). Trimming at V came to 5 bases and at J to 9 bases, leaving 19 bases not matched to a gene. CDR3 loop: CASSPRGWWEGVGEQFF. The CDR3 coding sequence is TGTGCCAGCAGCCCCCGCGGTTGGTGGGAGGGCGTCGGTGAGCAGTTCTTC.

Here the CDR3 reads CASSFRGTAYEQYF. The CDR3 nucleotides read TGTGCCAGCAGCTTTAGGGGAACAGCGTACGAGCAGTACTTC. This chain uses TRBV11-2 with TRBJ2-7, with D maybe TRBD1 (5 bases). Germline-derived CDR1 and CDR2 are SGHAT and FQNNGV. V lost 3 bases to trimming and J lost 4 bases, with 13 bases between them. This CDR3 has 14 amino acids.

The J gene is TRBJ2-5, the V gene TRBV7-2, with TRBD2 matching over 8 bases. The V gene end was trimmed by 5 bases and the J gene end by 5 bases; junction bases not matched to a gene: 10. This CDR3 spans 15 amino acids. The germline CDR1 and CDR2 sequences are SGHTA and FQGNSA. The CDR3 protein is CASSPRLREGETQYF. CDR3 nucleotides: TGTGCCAGCAGCCCGCGGCTCCGGGAGGGGGAGACCCAGTACTTC.

The gene calls are TRBV5-6 and TRBJ2-7; TRBD1 matches 10 bases. Trimming at V came to 4 bases and at J to 3 bases, leaving 7 bases not matched to a gene. This CDR3 has 15 amino acids. CDR1 and CDR2 from the germline V gene are SGHDT and YYEEEE. CDR3 residues: CASSAGQGPVYEQYF. The CDR3 DNA follows: TGTGCCAGCAGCGCGGGACAGGGGCCAGTCTACGAGCAGTACTTC.

This sequence joins TRBV9 and TRBJ2-2; 9 bases line up with TRBD1. The CDR3 has 15 amino acids. V lost 3 bases and J lost 2; bases outside the gene matches: 2. Per the germline V gene, CDR1 is SGDLS and CDR2 is YYNGEE. CDR3 in amino acids: CASSADRGNTGELFF. CDR3 nucleotide sequence: TGTGCCAGCAGCGCGGACAGGGGAAACACCGGGGAGCTGTTTTTT. Based on the CDR3 plus reference TRBV9 and TRBJ2-2, the full variable domain is DSGVTQTPKHLITATGQRVTLRCSPRSGDLSVYWYQQSLDQGLQFLIQYYNGEERAKGNILERFSAQQFPDLHSELNLSSLELGDSALYFCASSADRGNTGELFFGEGSRLTVL.

The chain recombines TRBV6-5 with TRBJ2-7; TRBD1 matches 8 bases. This CDR3 has 14 residues. Germline values: CDR1 MNHEY, CDR2 SVGAGI. The junction had 8 bases not matched to a gene; V was cut back by 5 bases and J by 5 bases. The CDR3 nucleotides read TGTGCCAGCAGTGCGGACAGGGACAGAGACGAGCAGTACTTC. It codes for CASSADRDRDEQYF.

The rearrangement links TRBV7-3 to TRBJ2-2, with D tentatively TRBD1 (5 bases). Per the germline V gene, CDR1 is SGHTA and CDR2 is FQGTGA. The CDR3 is 10 amino acids. Trimming shortened V by 10 bases and J by 10 bases, and 10 bases separated the two germline ends. CDR3 amino acids: CATRAVELFF. CDR3 coding DNA: TGTGCCACCAGGGCCGTGGAGCTGTTTTTT.

The V gene is TRBV10-3, the J gene TRBJ2-3; D gene ambiguous. Germline values: CDR1 ENHRY, CDR2 SYGVKD. Between the trimmed V and J ends, which lost 4 bases and 0 bases, there was a span of 14 bases. This CDR3 has 16 residues. In DNA, the CDR3 is TGTGCCATCAGTGTTGGGCAGACCTTTAGCACAGATACGCAGTATTTT. It specifies CAISVGQTFSTDTQYF.